These 9 T cell receptor beta chains were sequenced from one sample in a study of T cell responses to AZD1222 COVID-19 vaccine. The data were produced by immunoSEQ multiplex PCR, yet TCRdb's version contains in-frame clones alone and is incomplete. Here the sample spans about 130,000 clones, about 90% being singletons. Sequences were derived from peripheral blood, sampled on day 0 of AZD1222 vaccination. These receptors were taken from an adult in good health.

The chain recombines TRBV14 with TRBJ1-2, with no clear D. Germline values: CDR1 SGHDN, CDR2 FVKESK. V lost 4 bases, J lost 3 bases, and 36 bases lay in between. CDR3 size: 22 residues. The CDR3 region has the DNA TGTGCCAGCAGCCCAATCGACCTTACAATCGGATCGACAAACCCTCACTACTATGGCTACACCTTC. Its protein is CASSPIDLTIGSTNPHYYGYTF.

This CDR3 is CASSLAFRTSGSGGSYNEQFF. The CDR3 coding sequence is TGTGCCAGCAGCTTAGCGTTTCGGACTAGCGGCTCCGGCGGGTCCTACAATGAGCAGTTCTTC. The V call is TRBV7-2, the J call TRBJ2-1, with 10 bases aligning to TRBD2. Losses at the gene ends were 0 bases for V and 1 base for J; bases not matched to a gene: 15. The length of the CDR3 is 21 residues. Per germline, CDR1 SGHTA and CDR2 FQGNSA.

This clone was counted a few times. The chain is built from TRBV5-1 and TRBJ1-1; D gene unclear. Germline lookup yields CDR1 SGHRS and CDR2 YFSETQ. The CDR3 has 14 residues. The V gene lost 0 bases and the J gene lost 1 base, with 7 bases spanning the gap. The CDR3, as DNA: TGCGCCAGCAGCTTGGGGCAGTCGAACACTGAAGCTTTCTTT. Protein sequence: CASSLGQSNTEAFF.

The chain links TRBV28 to TRBJ1-3; D is possibly TRBD1 (5 bases). Germline-derived CDR1 and CDR2 are MDHEN and SYDVKM. Trimming took off 6 bases at V and 0 bases at J, with 15 bases between the two ends. The CDR3 contains 16 residues. The CDR3 bases are TGTGCCAGCAGAGGCCGGGGGATTTTCTCTGGAAACACCATATATTTT. Encoded protein: CASRGRGIFSGNTIYF.

V usage is TRBV10-1 and J usage is TRBJ2-7; 12 bases are a match to TRBD2. This CDR3 spans 14 amino acids. Unmatched junction bases numbered 0, after V lost 4 bases and J lost 2 bases. Germline V gene lookup returns CDR1 WNHNN and CDR2 SYGVQD (reference sequence). The CDR3 DNA sequence: TGCGCCAGCAGTGGGACTAGCGGGGCCTACGAGCAGTACTTC. The encoded protein is CASSGTSGAYEQYF.

V gene TRBV28 combines with J gene TRBJ1-5, with 10 bases fitting TRBD1. CDR1 MDHEN and CDR2 SYDVKM come from the germline V gene. The junction had 7 bases not matched to a gene; V was cut back by 5 bases and J by 3 bases. The CDR3 consists of 16 residues. CDR3 nucleotides: TGTGCCAGCAGTACCCGCGGACAGGGGGACAATCAGCCCCAGCATTTT. Amino acids: CASSTRGQGDNQPQHF.

This clone was seen only a few times. The V and J genes are TRBV7-2 and TRBJ1-1, with D maybe TRBD1 (6 bases). The germline gives CDR1 SGHTA, CDR2 FQGNSA. CDR3 length equals 14 residues. V lost 5 bases and J 4 bases, leaving 14 bases between the germline ends. CDR3 DNA sequence: TGTGCCAGCAGCACACTAGGGGGAATCACTGAAGCTTTCTTT. This sequence encodes CASSTLGGITEAFF.

This sequence joins TRBV19 and TRBJ1-4, with a tentative D call TRBD1 (6 bases). CDR1 is LNHDA, CDR2 SQIVND, per germline (reference sequence). The CDR3 has 14 residues. V was clipped by 3 bases and J by 8 bases, with 13 bases between them. This CDR3 is CASSIPGAREKLFF. For the CDR3, the DNA is TGTGCCAGTAGTATCCCAGGGGCGAGGGAAAAACTGTTTTTT.

The chain recombines TRBV4-2 with TRBJ2-1; a possible D gene is TRBD2 (6 bases). V lost 1 base and J lost 10, with 35 bases in between. CDR3 length: 21 amino acids. Germline V gene data show CDR1 as LGHNA and CDR2 as YNFKEQ. The CDR3 DNA sequence: TGTGCCAGCAGCCAAGTGGAGGGACTTTTTCGCCAATCCCCCCACCAAGGGGAGCAGTTCTTC. This encodes CASSQVEGLFRQSPHQGEQFF.